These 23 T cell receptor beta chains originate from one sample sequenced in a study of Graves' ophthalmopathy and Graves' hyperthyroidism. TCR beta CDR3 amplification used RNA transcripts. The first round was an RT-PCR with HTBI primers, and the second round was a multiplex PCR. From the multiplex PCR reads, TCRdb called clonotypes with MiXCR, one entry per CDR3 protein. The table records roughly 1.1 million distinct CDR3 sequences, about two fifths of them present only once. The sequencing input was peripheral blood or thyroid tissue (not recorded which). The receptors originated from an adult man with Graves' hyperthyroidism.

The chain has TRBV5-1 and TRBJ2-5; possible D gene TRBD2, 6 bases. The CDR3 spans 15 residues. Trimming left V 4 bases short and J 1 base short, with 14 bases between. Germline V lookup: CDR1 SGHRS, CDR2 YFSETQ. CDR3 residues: CASSPMGLTQETQYF. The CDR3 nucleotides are TGCGCCAGCAGCCCCATGGGACTCACCCAAGAGACCCAGTACTTC.

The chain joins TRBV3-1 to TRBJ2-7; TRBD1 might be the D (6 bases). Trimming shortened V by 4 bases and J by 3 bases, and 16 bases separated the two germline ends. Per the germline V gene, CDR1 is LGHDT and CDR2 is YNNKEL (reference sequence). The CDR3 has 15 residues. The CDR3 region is CASSPQGGRFYEQYF. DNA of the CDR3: TGTGCCAGCAGCCCCCAAGGGGGTAGGTTCTACGAGCAGTACTTC.

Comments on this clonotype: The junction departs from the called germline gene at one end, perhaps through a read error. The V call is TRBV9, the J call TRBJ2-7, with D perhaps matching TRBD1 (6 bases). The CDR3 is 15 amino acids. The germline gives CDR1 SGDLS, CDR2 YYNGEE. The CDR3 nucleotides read TGTGCCAGCAGCCCCTCCGGACAGCGGTCAGTCGAGCACTACTTC. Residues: CASSPSGQRSVEHYF.

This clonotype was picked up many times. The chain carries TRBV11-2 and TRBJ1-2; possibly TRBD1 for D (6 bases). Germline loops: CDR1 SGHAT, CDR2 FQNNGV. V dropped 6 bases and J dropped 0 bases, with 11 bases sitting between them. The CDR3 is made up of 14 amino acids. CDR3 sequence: CASSQGLANYGYTF. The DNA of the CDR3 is TGTGCCAGCAGTCAGGGGCTAGCTAACTATGGCTACACCTTC.

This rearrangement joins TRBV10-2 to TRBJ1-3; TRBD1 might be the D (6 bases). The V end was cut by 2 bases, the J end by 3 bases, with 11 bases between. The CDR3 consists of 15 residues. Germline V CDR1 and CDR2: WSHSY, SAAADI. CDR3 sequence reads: CASSEPDRFGNTIYF. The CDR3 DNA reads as TGCGCCAGCAGTGAGCCGGACAGATTTGGAAACACCATATATTTT.

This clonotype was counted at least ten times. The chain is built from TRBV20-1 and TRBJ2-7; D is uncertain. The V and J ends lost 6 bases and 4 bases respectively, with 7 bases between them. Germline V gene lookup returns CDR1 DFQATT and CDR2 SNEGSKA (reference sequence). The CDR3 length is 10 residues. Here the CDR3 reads CSAVSYEQYF. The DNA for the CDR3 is TGCAGTGCCGTATCTTACGAGCAGTACTTC.

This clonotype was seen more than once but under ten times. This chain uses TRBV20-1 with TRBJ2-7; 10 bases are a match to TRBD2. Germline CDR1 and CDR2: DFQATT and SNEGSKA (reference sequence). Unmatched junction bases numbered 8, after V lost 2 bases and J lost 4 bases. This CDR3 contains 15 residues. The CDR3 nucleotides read TGCAGTGCTAGACGGAGCGGGAGGGCCTGGTACGAGCAGTACTTC. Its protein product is CSARRSGRAWYEQYF.

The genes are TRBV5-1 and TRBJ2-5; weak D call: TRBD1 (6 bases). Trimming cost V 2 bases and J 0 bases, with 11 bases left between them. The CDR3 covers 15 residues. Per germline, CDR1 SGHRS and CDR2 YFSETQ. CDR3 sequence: CASSLHRTDQETQYF. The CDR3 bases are TGCGCCAGCAGCTTACACAGGACAGACCAAGAGACCCAGTACTTC. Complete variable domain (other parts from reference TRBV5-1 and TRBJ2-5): KAGVTQTPRYLIKTRGQQVTLSCSPISGHRSVSWYQQTPGQGLQFLFEYFSETQRNKGNFPGRFSGRQFSNSRSEMNVSTLELGDSALYLCASSLHRTDQETQYFGPGTRLLVL.

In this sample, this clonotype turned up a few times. The CDR3 protein is CASSAAPYEQYF. As DNA, the CDR3 is TGTGCCAGCAGTGCTGCTCCCTACGAGCAGTACTTC. The chain joins TRBV2 to TRBJ2-7; D is unclear. CDR1 is SNHLY, CDR2 FYNNEI, per germline. CDR3 length: 12 residues. Trimming pared 4 bases from V and 2 bases from J, leaving 6 bases between. Drawing the rest from reference TRBV2 and TRBJ2-7, the complete variable domain is EPEVTQTPSHQVTQMGQEVILRCVPISNHLYFYWYRQILGQKVEFLVSFYNNEISEKSEIFDDQFSVERPDGSNFTLKIRSTKLEDSAMYFCASSAAPYEQYFGPGTRLTVT.

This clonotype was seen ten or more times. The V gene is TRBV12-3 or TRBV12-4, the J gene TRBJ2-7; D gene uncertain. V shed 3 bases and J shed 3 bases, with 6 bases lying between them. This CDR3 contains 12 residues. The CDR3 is CASSFFLYEQYF. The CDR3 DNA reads TGTGCCAGCAGTTTCTTTCTCTACGAGCAGTACTTC.

The CDR3 region has the DNA TGTGTCACCCACGAGGAGGGCAGGGGTTCGAGTGAGCAGTACTTC. Protein product: CVTHEEGRGSSEQYF. The chain is built from TRBV5-6 and TRBJ2-7; D may correspond to TRBD1 or TRBD2 (6 bases each). Germline CDR1 SGHDT, CDR2 YYEEEE. CDR3 length: 15 residues.

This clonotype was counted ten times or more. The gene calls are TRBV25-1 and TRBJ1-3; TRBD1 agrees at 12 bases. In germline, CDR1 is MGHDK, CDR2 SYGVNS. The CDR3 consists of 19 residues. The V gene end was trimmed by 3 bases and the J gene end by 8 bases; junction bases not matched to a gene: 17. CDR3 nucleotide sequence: TGTGCCAGCAGTGATGGGGGACAGGGGGCGATCGGGGGCGTACACACCATATATTTT. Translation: CASSDGGQGAIGGVHTIYF.

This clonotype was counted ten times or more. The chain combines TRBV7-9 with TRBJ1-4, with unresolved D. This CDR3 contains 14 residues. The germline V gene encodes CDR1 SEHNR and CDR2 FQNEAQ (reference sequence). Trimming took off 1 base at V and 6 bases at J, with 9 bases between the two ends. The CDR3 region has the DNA TGTGCCAGCAGCTTAGTAAGTGGAGATGAAAAACTGTTTTTT. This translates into CASSLVSGDEKLFF.

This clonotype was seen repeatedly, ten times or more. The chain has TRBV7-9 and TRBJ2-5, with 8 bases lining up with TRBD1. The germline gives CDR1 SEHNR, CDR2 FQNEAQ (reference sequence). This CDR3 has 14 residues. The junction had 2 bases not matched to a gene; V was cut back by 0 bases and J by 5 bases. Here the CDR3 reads CASSLADRAETQYF. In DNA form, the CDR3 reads TGTGCCAGCAGCTTAGCGGACAGGGCCGAGACCCAGTACTTC. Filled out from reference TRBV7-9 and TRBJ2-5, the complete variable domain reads DTGVSQNPRHKITKRGQNVTFRCDPISEHNRLYWYRQTLGQGPEFLTYFQNEAQLEKSRLLSDRFSAERPKGSFSTLEIQRTEQGDSAMYLCASSLADRAETQYFGPGTRLLVL.

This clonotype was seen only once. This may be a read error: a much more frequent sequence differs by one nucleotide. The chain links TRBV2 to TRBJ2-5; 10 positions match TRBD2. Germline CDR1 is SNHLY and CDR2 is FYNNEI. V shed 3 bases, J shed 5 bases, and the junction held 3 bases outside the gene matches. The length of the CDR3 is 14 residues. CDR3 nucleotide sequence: TGTGCCAGCAGTGACACTAGCGGGGTTGAGACCCAGTACTTC. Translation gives CASSDTSGVETQYF.

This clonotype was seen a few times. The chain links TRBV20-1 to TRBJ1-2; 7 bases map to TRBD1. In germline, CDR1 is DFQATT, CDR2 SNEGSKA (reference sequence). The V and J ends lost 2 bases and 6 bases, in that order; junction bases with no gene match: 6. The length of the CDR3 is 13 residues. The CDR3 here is CSARQGDRDGYTF. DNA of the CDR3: TGCAGTGCTAGACAGGGGGACAGAGATGGCTACACCTTC.

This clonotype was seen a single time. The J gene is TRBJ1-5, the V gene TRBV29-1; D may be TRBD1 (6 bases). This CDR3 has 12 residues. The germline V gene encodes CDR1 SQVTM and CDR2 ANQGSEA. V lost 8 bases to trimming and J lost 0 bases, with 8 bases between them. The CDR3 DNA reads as TGCAGCCAGGGGAATAGCAATCAGCCCCAGCATTTT. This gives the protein CSQGNSNQPQHF.

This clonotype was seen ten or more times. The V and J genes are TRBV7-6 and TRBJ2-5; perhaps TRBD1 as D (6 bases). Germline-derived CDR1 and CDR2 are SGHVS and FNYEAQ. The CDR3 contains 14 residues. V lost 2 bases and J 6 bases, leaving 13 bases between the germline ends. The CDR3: CASSLNRVSKTQYF. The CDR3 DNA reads TGTGCCAGCAGCTTAAACAGGGTTTCCAAGACCCAGTACTTC.

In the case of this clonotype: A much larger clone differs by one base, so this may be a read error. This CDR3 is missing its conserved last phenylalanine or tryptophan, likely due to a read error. CDR3 in DNA: TGTGCCAGCAGCCCCTGGTCAGAGAACACTGAAGCTTTCCTT. The encoded protein is CASSPWSENTEAFL. The rearrangement links TRBV5-1 to TRBJ1-1; D is ambiguous. Germline values: CDR1 SGHRS, CDR2 YFSETQ. The CDR3 has 14 residues.

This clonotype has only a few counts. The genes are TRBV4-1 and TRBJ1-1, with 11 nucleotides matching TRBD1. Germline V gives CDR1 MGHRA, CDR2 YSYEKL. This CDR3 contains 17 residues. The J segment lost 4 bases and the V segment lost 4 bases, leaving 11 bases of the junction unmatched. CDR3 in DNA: TGCGCCAGCAGCCCGGCCGGACAGGGGGCGGCCAGCACTGAAGCTTTCTTT. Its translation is CASSPAGQGAASTEAFF.

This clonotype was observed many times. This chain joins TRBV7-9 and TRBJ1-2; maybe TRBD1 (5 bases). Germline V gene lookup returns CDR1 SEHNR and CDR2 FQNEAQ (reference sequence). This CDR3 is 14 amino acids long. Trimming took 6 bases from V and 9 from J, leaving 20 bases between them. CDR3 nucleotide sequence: TGTGCCAGCAGTCCCCCATCCGGGGCGAGGAGCTACACCTTC. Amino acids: CASSPPSGARSYTF.

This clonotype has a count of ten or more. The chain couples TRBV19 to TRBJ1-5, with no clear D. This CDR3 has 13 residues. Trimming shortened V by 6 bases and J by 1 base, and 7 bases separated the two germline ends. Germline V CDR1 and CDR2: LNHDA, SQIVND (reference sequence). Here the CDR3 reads CASSPTSNQPQHF. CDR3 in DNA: TGTGCCAGTAGCCCCACAAGCAATCAGCCCCAGCATTTT.

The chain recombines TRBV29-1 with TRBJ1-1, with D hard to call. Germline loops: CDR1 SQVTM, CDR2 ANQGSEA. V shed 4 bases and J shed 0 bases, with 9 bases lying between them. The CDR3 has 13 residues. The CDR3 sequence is CSVVLGMNTEAFF. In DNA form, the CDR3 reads TGCAGCGTTGTTCTGGGGATGAACACTGAAGCTTTCTTT.